A selection of T cell receptor beta chains follows, all from one sample in a study of blood T cells in healthy people across ages. TCRdb itself ran the 5' RACE reads through MiXCR, one entry per CDR3 protein. The repertoire holds some 1.4 million distinct CDR3 sequences, with 42% as singletons. The material sequenced was blood. These receptors originate from a woman between 18 and 29 years old in good health. The CDR3 runs from the conserved cysteine through the conserved F or W. The D gene is left open where the match is weak. Size tells how often a clone was seen (once, few, many) or the class of an expanded clone, and some rows leave it out.

TRBJ2-1 - - TRBV7-6 CASSLVLEEQFF TGTGCCAGCAGCTTAGTCTTGGAAGAGCAGTTCTTC
TRBJ2-7 few - TRBV11-2 CASSTLTGRNEQYF TGTGCCAGCAGCACGTTGACAGGGAGGAACGAGCAGTACTTC
TRBJ1-1 - - TRBV5-1 CASTPYQGAEAFF TGCGCCAGCACCCCCTACCAGGGCGCTGAAGCTTTCTTT
TRBJ1-1 - - TRBV5-1 CASSLTGTGITEAFF TGCGCCAGCAGCCTGACGGGGACGGGGATCACTGAAGCTTTCTTT
TRBJ2-1 few TRBD1 TRBV7-7 CASSSGQGVDEQFF TGTGCTAGCAGCTCCGGACAGGGGGTCGATGAGCAGTTCTTC
TRBJ2-7 - - TRBV6-1 CASRDKTTYEQYF TGTGCCAGCAGAGACAAGACCACCTACGAGCAGTACTTC
TRBJ1-4 - - TRBV6-5 CASSLGAGHGREKLFF TGTGCCAGCAGCCTCGGCGCGGGGCATGGGCGTGAAAAACTGTTTTTT
TRBJ2-7 few TRBD1 TRBV7-2 CASSLAGQEYYEQYF TGTGCCAGCAGCTTAGCCGGACAGGAATACTACGAGCAGTACTTC
TRBJ1-1 - TRBD1 TRBV30 CAWDGTGSTGTEAFF TGTGCCTGGGACGGGACAGGGTCCACGGGCACTGAAGCTTTCTTT
TRBJ2-7 - - TRBV5-1 CASSLAAIQPNEQYF TGCGCCAGCAGCTTGGCGGCGATTCAACCCAACGAGCAGTACTTC
TRBJ2-7 - - TRBV29-1 CSGGSYEQYF TGCAGCGGTGGGAGCTACGAGCAGTACTTC
TRBJ1-2 - - TRBV12-3/TRBV12-4 CASSLALSGYGYTF TGTGCCAGCAGTTTAGCGCTATCCGGGTATGGCTACACCTTC
TRBJ2-2 - - TRBV10-3 CAIRADVNTGELFF TGTGCCATCAGGGCTGACGTCAACACCGGGGAGCTGTTTTTT
TRBJ2-7 - - TRBV20-1 CSASVQGGEQYF TGCAGTGCTAGCGTCCAGGGGGGCGAGCAGTACTTC
TRBJ2-6 few - TRBV20-1 CSARAPQSGTSSGANVLTF TGCAGTGCTAGAGCGCCTCAGAGCGGCACCAGCTCTGGGGCCAACGTCCTGACTTTC
TRBJ2-5 - TRBD2 TRBV9 CASSVGALAGVQETQYF TGTGCCAGCAGCGTAGGTGCACTAGCGGGGGTCCAAGAGACCCAGTACTTC
TRBJ1-4 few - TRBV10-3 CAISAASPGEKLFF TGTGCCATCAGTGCGGCTTCCCCGGGGGAAAAACTGTTTTTT
TRBJ2-5 - TRBD2 TRBV20-1 CSAAGLAGENQETQYF TGCAGTGCTGCAGGACTAGCGGGGGAGAACCAAGAGACCCAGTACTTC
TRBJ2-3 few TRBD2 TRBV5-5 CASSLEPSGGTDTQYF TGTGCCAGCAGCTTGGAGCCTAGCGGGGGCACAGATACGCAGTATTTT
TRBJ1-2 - TRBD1 TRBV4-1 CASSQVQGGYGYTF TGCGCCAGCAGCCAAGTGCAGGGGGGCTATGGCTACACCTTC
TRBJ2-3 few TRBD1 TRBV27 CASSPSTTGGTDTQYF TGTGCCAGCAGTCCCTCGACGACAGGGGGCACAGATACGCAGTATTTT
TRBJ1-2 - TRBD1 TRBV18 CASSPPDRKEDYTF TGTGCCAGCTCACCGCCGGACAGGAAGGAGGACTACACCTTC
TRBJ2-3 - - TRBV12-3/TRBV12-4 CASSPEQVGDTQYF TGTGCCAGCAGTCCGGAGCAGGTGGGAGATACGCAGTATTTT
TRBJ1-5 - - TRBV12-3/TRBV12-4 CASSLAGRGFNQPQHF TGTGCCAGCAGTTTAGCGGGGAGGGGGTTCAATCAGCCCCAGCATTTT
TRBJ2-3 - TRBD2 TRBV6-6 CASSRALAGASDTQYF TGTGCCAGCAGTCGAGCGCTAGCGGGGGCCTCAGATACGCAGTATTTT
TRBJ1-1 few - TRBV20-1 CSARDQEAGTEAFF TGCAGTGCTAGAGATCAGGAGGCAGGGACTGAAGCTTTCTTT
TRBJ1-1 - - TRBV5-6 CASSYRHGGPTEAFF TGTGCCAGCAGCTACCGACATGGGGGTCCCACTGAAGCTTTCTTT
TRBJ1-2 - - TRBV3-1 CASSQSSSYGYTF TGTGCCAGCAGCCAAAGTAGTTCCTATGGCTACACCTTC
TRBJ2-1 few TRBD2 TRBV7-9 CASTKVGLVYNEQFF TGTGCCAGCACGAAAGTGGGACTAGTTTACAATGAGCAGTTCTTC
TRBJ1-2 few - TRBV25-1 CASSVWYGYTF TGTGCCAGCAGCGTATGGTATGGCTACACCTTC
TRBJ2-1 - TRBD1 TRBV20-1 CSARDLDRAYNEQFF TGCAGTGCTAGGGATTTGGACAGGGCCTACAATGAGCAGTTCTTC
TRBJ2-1 - - TRBV12-3/TRBV12-4 CASSLRAGAPNYNEQFF TGTGCCAGCAGTTTGCGGGCGGGGGCCCCTAATTACAATGAGCAGTTCTTC
TRBJ2-3 - - TRBV5-1 CASSLAFGVTDTQYF TGCGCCAGCAGCTTGGCCTTCGGGGTCACAGATACGCAGTATTTT
TRBJ2-7 once TRBD2 TRBV5-1 CASSHYGEGYEQYF TGCGCCAGCAGCCACTATGGGGAGGGTTACGAGCAGTACTTC
TRBJ1-2 few - TRBV21-1 CASSKDAGYTF TGTGCCAGCAGCAAGGACGCCGGCTACACCTTC
TRBJ2-7 - TRBD1 TRBV6-1 CASSELGQGANEQYF TGTGCCAGCAGTGAATTGGGACAGGGGGCCAACGAGCAGTACTTC
TRBJ1-5 - TRBD1 TRBV20-1 CSARTGTGGSQPQNF TGCAGTGCTAGAACCGGGACAGGGGGCTCTCAGCCCCAGAATTTT
TRBJ2-5 few TRBD1 TRBV5-1 CASSRTGQGLGETQYF TGCGCCAGCAGCCGAACCGGACAGGGTTTAGGGGAGACCCAGTACTTC
TRBJ1-2 - - TRBV14 CASSQAGVYGYTF TGTGCCAGCAGCCAAGCAGGGGTCTATGGCTACACCTTC
TRBJ1-1 few - TRBV10-3 CAISESGGQNTEAFF TGTGCCATCAGTGAGTCCGGGGGCCAGAACACTGAAGCTTTCTTT
TRBJ1-5 few TRBD1 TRBV7-2 CASSLARLDRSNQPQHF TGTGCCAGCAGCTTAGCAAGGTTGGACAGGAGCAATCAGCCCCAGCATTTT
TRBJ1-2 - TRBD1 TRBV6-6 CASSYGAGQGNYGYTF TGTGCCAGCAGTTACGGAGCGGGACAGGGCAACTATGGCTACACCTTC
TRBJ2-7 once TRBD2 TRBV7-9 CASRKLAGPTYEQYF TGTGCCAGCAGGAAACTAGCGGGACCAACCTACGAGCAGTACTTC
TRBJ2-3 few TRBD2 TRBV28 CASSGTLAGLDTQYF TGTGCCAGCAGTGGAACTCTAGCGGGGTTGGATACGCAGTATTTT
TRBJ1-6 - TRBD1 TRBV20-1 CSARDGTGAYSPLHF TGCAGTGCTAGAGATGGGACAGGGGCTTATTCACCCCTCCACTTT
TRBJ2-7 few TRBD1 TRBV12-3/TRBV12-4 CASTPGQGKRGEQYF TGTGCCAGCACTCCGGGACAGGGAAAGCGAGGCGAGCAGTACTTC
TRBJ2-5 many TRBD1 TRBV29-1 CSGTYGTAAETQYF TGCAGCGGGACTTACGGGACAGCAGCAGAGACCCAGTACTTC
TRBJ2-7 - - TRBV28 CASSPRASSYEQYF TGTGCCAGCAGTCCCCGGGCGTCCTCCTACGAGCAGTACTTC
TRBJ2-4 - TRBD2 TRBV12-3/TRBV12-4 CASSLRGTKNIRYF TGTGCCAGCAGTTTGCGGGGGACCAAAAACATTCGGTACTTC